This T cell receptor (beta chain) was identified in a study of beta chain features in type 1 diabetes. Study-level results: Type 1 diabetes patients had TCRB CDR3s that were shorter (moderately but significantly so) in all four CD4+ subsets.

What was sequenced were expressed TCRB transcripts, since all of the isolated RNA had been reverse transcribed. Produced via immunoSEQ multiplex PCR; TCRdb's table is partial and in-frame only. There are 500,000 to 650,000 clones in the sample; under 15% occur only once, and around 0.12% lies in the top ten. This clone was observed a handful of times. Its target is unknown. At one end the junction does not follow the germline gene, possibly because of a read error. Cells sorted by CD45RO/CCR7/CD25/CD127/CD95/CD27 comprised CD4+ naive, central memory, regulatory and stem cell-like memory cells. The V gene's germline CDR1 is SNHLY and CDR2 FYNNEI. The CDR3 contains 12 residues.

The rearrangement joins TRBV2 to TRBJ2-1; perhaps D is TRBD1 or TRBD2 (5 bases each). This clonotype was obtained from a man aged 25-45 years with type 1 diabetes. Sequenced: naive CD4+ T cells from blood. The CDR3 DNA follows: TGTGCCAGCCGAGAGGGGTACAGTGAGCAGTTCTTC. It is translated as CASREGYSEQFF. Complete variable domain (other parts from reference TRBV2 and TRBJ2-1): EPEVTQTPSHQVTQMGQEVILRCVPISNHLYFYWYRQILGQKVEFLVSFYNNEISEKSEIFDDQFSVERPDGSNFTLKIRSTKLEDSAMYFCASREGYSEQFFGPGTRLTVL.